This passage covers 24 T cell receptor beta chains from one sample sequenced in a study of radiation and T cells in renal cell carcinoma (dated by TCRdb to about 2020). The time point label for this specimen denotes: blood 2 weeks post-SBRT. The treatment or condition label, read with the paper, signifies: 15 Gy SBRT to primary tumor, nephrectomy 4 weeks later. The library relied on the immunoSEQ multiplex PCR assay. Held by TCRdb, this immuneACCESS table contains in-frame sequences only and omits some clones. Under half of the omission traces to an unresolved V gene where checked; the cause of the rest is unknown. This sample lists some 120,000 clones; 70% to 90% were detected once. The ten largest clones add up to under 2.5% of the sample. Material: blood, obtained from a patient whose treatment included radiotherapy and nephrectomy. The source of these receptors is a woman aged 55-69 years with renal cell carcinoma.

CDR3 nucleotide sequence: TGTGCCAGCAGTTACTCGACTGTCCCGGCGACCCAGTACTTC. This encodes CASSYSTVPATQYF. The rearrangement links TRBV6-6 to TRBJ2-5; D gene ambiguous. CDR3 size: 14 residues. Between the trimmed V and J ends, which lost 0 bases and 7 bases, there was a span of 12 bases. The V gene's germline CDR1 is MNHNY and CDR2 SVGAGI (reference sequence).

This rearrangement joins TRBV7-2 to TRBJ1-6, with TRBD1 as a possible D gene (6 bases). The ends were cut back, 1 base at V and 11 bases at J, with 15 bases in the middle. In germline, CDR1 is SGHTA, CDR2 FQGNSA. This CDR3 has 15 residues. This chain's CDR3 is CASSLVPGQQAPLHF. The CDR3 coding sequence is TGTGCCAGCAGCTTAGTGCCAGGACAGCAAGCACCCCTCCACTTT.

The J gene is TRBJ2-5, the V gene TRBV5-4; TRBD1 agrees at 11 bases. Germline V gene data show CDR1 as SGHNT and CDR2 as YYREEE (reference sequence). J lost 5 bases, V lost 5 bases, and 5 bases had no gene match. The CDR3 runs 14 residues. This CDR3 reads CASRRTGGSETQYF. The CDR3 DNA sequence: TGTGCCAGCAGAAGGACAGGGGGCAGTGAGACCCAGTACTTC. Variable domain in full (rest from reference TRBV5-4 and TRBJ2-5): ETGVTQSPTHLIKTRGQQVTLRCSSQSGHNTVSWYQQALGQGPQFIFQYYREEENGRGNFPPRFSGLQFPNYSSELNVNALELDDSALYLCASRRTGGSETQYFGPGTRLLVL.

The gene calls are TRBV19 and TRBJ1-4; tentatively, D is TRBD1 (6 bases). Trimming took 1 base from V and 4 from J, leaving 10 bases between them. This CDR3 region has 15 residues. CDR1 LNHDA and CDR2 SQIVND come from the germline V gene (reference sequence). The CDR3 bases are TGTGCCAGTAGTATAGGAGGACAGATTAATGAAAAACTGTTTTTT. This codes for CASSIGGQINEKLFF.

The CDR3 region is CASSYNRAAEQYF. As DNA, the CDR3 is TGTGCCAGCAGCTACAACAGGGCTGCCGAGCAGTACTTC. The chain uses TRBV7-8 and TRBJ2-7, with a possible D match to TRBD1 (6 bases). Germline loops: CDR1 SGHVS, CDR2 FQNEAQ. V was cut by 4 bases and J by 6 bases, with 13 bases left in between. The CDR3 length is 13 residues.

This clone was recorded only once. The chain uses TRBV13 and TRBJ2-7, with unresolved D. Germline V CDR1 and CDR2: PRHDT, FYEKMQ (reference sequence). The germline V and J ends were trimmed by 1 base and 5 bases, with 15 bases remaining between them. The CDR3 is 15 amino acids. The chain's CDR3 is CASSLASTWVHEQYF. CDR3 nucleotides: TGTGCCAGCAGCTTAGCCTCCACATGGGTCCACGAGCAGTACTTC.

The genes are TRBV7-2 and TRBJ2-3; D remains ambiguous. Germline lookup yields CDR1 SGHTA and CDR2 FQGNSA. The ends were cut back, 2 bases at V and 0 bases at J, with 12 bases in the middle. The CDR3 has 16 residues. CDR3 sequence reads: CASSLSYGTSTDTQYF. The CDR3 DNA is TGTGCCAGCAGCTTAAGCTACGGAACTAGCACAGATACGCAGTATTTT.

This chain connects TRBV5-1 to TRBJ2-1; D is perhaps TRBD2 (5 bases). Between the trimmed V and J ends, which lost 0 bases and 8 bases, there was a span of 9 bases. The germline V gene encodes CDR1 SGHRS and CDR2 YFSETQ. The CDR3 is made up of 13 amino acids. In DNA, the CDR3 is TGCGCCAGCAGCTTGGGAGGGATCGATGAGCAGTTCTTC. As protein: CASSLGGIDEQFF.

This clone was recorded a few times. The chain links TRBV5-1 to TRBJ2-7; D is unresolved. Germline V gene sequence: CDR1 SGHRS, CDR2 YFSETQ. V lost 4 bases, J lost 4 bases, and 21 bases lay in between. The CDR3 length is 16 residues. DNA for the CDR3: TGCGCCAGCAGCCCGAACCGCGGACGTAGTCTATACGAGCAGTACTTC. Protein: CASSPNRGRSLYEQYF.

The rearrangement joins TRBV9 to TRBJ1-1; no clear D gene. The ends were cut back, 1 base at V and 3 bases at J, with 4 bases in the middle. CDR3 length equals 12 residues. Germline CDR1 is SGDLS and CDR2 is YYNGEE. The CDR3 spells CASSVSDTEAFF. The CDR3 coding sequence is TGTGCCAGCAGCGTATCGGACACTGAAGCTTTCTTT.

The rearrangement uses TRBV19 and TRBJ2-1; the match to TRBD2 covers 10 bases. J gave up 3 bases and V 4 bases, and 9 bases lay outside the gene matches. CDR1 LNHDA and CDR2 SQIVND come from the germline V gene (reference sequence). The CDR3 is 17 residues long. CDR3 sequence (DNA): TGTGCCAGTAGTACCTCACTAGCGGGAACTAGCTACAATGAGCAGTTCTTC. It encodes CASSTSLAGTSYNEQFF.

The rearrangement links TRBV28 to TRBJ1-3; D gene unclear. In germline, CDR1 is MDHEN, CDR2 SYDVKM. The CDR3 consists of 14 residues. V was shortened by 3 bases and J by 5 bases, with 11 bases between the two germline ends. The CDR3 DNA sequence: TGTGCCAGCAGTTTTGGGGATTCAAGAAACACCATATATTTT. Translating it yields CASSFGDSRNTIYF. Using reference TRBV28 and TRBJ1-3 for the parts outside the CDR3, the full variable domain is DVKVTQSSRYLVKRTGEKVFLECVQDMDHENMFWYRQDPGLGLRLIYFSYDVKMKEKGDIPEGYSVSREKKERFSLILESASTNQTSMYLCASSFGDSRNTIYFGEGSWLTVV.

The CDR3 nucleotides read TGTGCCAGCAGCCATCTTGGCTCCTATAATTCACCCCTCCACTTT. Translated: CASSHLGSYNSPLHF. The chain is built from TRBV11-2 and TRBJ1-6; D remains ambiguous. CDR3 length equals 15 residues. Germline V gene data show CDR1 as SGHAT and CDR2 as FQNNGV. Deletions cut 5 bases from V and 0 bases from J, with 8 bases between.

The gene calls are TRBV6-5 and TRBJ1-6; D is perhaps TRBD1 (6 bases). Looked up from germline, CDR1 is MNHEY and CDR2 is SVGAGI. This CDR3 is built from 16 residues. The V gene lost 0 bases and the J gene lost 10 bases, with 16 bases spanning the gap. The CDR3 region has the DNA TGTGCCAGCAGTTACTCGGGCGGCGGGGGGCAATCACCCCTCCACTTT. Protein sequence: CASSYSGGGGQSPLHF.

The chain joins TRBV13 to TRBJ2-4; D is tentatively TRBD1 or TRBD2 (5 bases each). The CDR3 is made up of 16 amino acids. Per germline, CDR1 PRHDT and CDR2 FYEKMQ (reference sequence). V dropped 5 bases and J dropped 6 bases, with 20 bases sitting between them. CDR3 protein: CASSRGRDPGRNIQYF. Here the CDR3 DNA reads TGTGCCAGCAGCCGGGGCCGGGACCCGGGGAGAAACATTCAGTACTTC.

This clone was detected only once. DNA of the CDR3: TGTGCCAGCAGCCCCCACCCAGGGGGCCTTAACACTGAAGCTTTCTTT. It specifies CASSPHPGGLNTEAFF. The rearrangement uses TRBV5-6 and TRBJ1-1; 8 bases match TRBD1. The CDR3 loop spans 16 amino acids. V lost 4 bases to trimming and J lost 2 bases; unmatched junction nucleotides: 10. Germline V gives CDR1 SGHDT, CDR2 YYEEEE.

V is TRBV7-9 and J is TRBJ1-1; D might be TRBD1 (6 bases). The CDR3 is 17 amino acids. From germline, CDR1 is SEHNR and CDR2 FQNEAQ (reference sequence). V lost 1 base and J 11 bases, leaving 26 bases between the germline ends. The CDR3 DNA sequence: TGTGCCAGCAGCTTAGGGGGGCCAGAGAAAGTCCCCCCTGGTGCTTTCTTT. Translation: CASSLGGPEKVPPGAFF.

This chain joins TRBV7-2 and TRBJ2-1; 9 bases line up with TRBD1. Germline assignment: CDR1 SGHTA and CDR2 FQGNSA. The CDR3 consists of 15 residues. Trimming cost V 7 bases and J 2 bases; bases outside gene matches: 6. CDR3 loop: CASTGTGTPYNEQFF. The CDR3 coding sequence is TGTGCCAGCACCGGGACAGGGACCCCCTACAATGAGCAGTTCTTC.

The CDR3 nucleotides read TGCGCCAGCAGCCAAGATCAGGAGGATCAGCCCCAGCATTTT. Translated, it gives CASSQDQEDQPQHF. This sequence joins TRBV4-1 and TRBJ1-5; no clear D. Germline V CDR1 and CDR2: MGHRA, YSYEKL. CDR3 length: 14 residues. Trimming shortened V by 0 bases and J by 5 bases, and 8 bases separated the two germline ends.

The chain employs TRBV9 and TRBJ2-5; D assignment may be TRBD1 or TRBD2 (5 bases each). The CDR3 runs 16 residues. CDR1 and CDR2 from the germline V gene are SGDLS and YYNGEE. The V and J ends lost 0 bases and 3 bases respectively, with 15 bases between them. The CDR3 nucleotides read TGTGCCAGCAGCGTAGGGGCTAGGGACGGAGAAGAGACCCAGTACTTC. Amino acid sequence: CASSVGARDGEETQYF.

The chain uses TRBV19 and TRBJ2-7, with no clear D. The V gene lost 8 bases and the J gene lost 3 bases, with 20 bases spanning the gap. The CDR3 has 15 amino acids. The V gene's germline CDR1 is LNHDA and CDR2 SQIVND (reference sequence). The DNA for the CDR3 is TGTGCCAGTTCCCTCTACATAAGCTTGGGCTACGAGCAGTACTTC. Translated, it gives CASSLYISLGYEQYF.

This chain connects TRBV28 to TRBJ2-5; possibly TRBD1 for D (6 bases). In germline, CDR1 is MDHEN, CDR2 SYDVKM. This CDR3 contains 14 residues. Trimming pared 4 bases from V and 3 bases from J, leaving 12 bases between. As DNA, the CDR3 is TGTGCCAGCAGTTATAGGGACATAAAAGAGACCCAGTACTTC. Translation: CASSYRDIKETQYF.

The chain combines TRBV6-1 with TRBJ1-5, with D maybe TRBD1 (6 bases). V lost 10 bases and J 5 bases, leaving 18 bases between the germline ends. Germline V gene lookup returns CDR1 MNHNS and CDR2 SASEGT. The CDR3 length is 14 residues. The CDR3 nucleotides are TGTGCCACCGAAGGGATGAGGGGGGATCAGCCCCAGCATTTT. It translates to CATEGMRGDQPQHF.

The chain uses TRBV4-3 and TRBJ1-1; D possibly corresponds to TRBD1 (6 bases). Germline V gene lookup returns CDR1 LGHNA and CDR2 YSLEER. Between the trimmed V and J ends, which lost 7 bases and 0 bases, there was a span of 21 bases. This CDR3 has 17 amino acids. The CDR3 loop is CASTARENGGLNTEAFF. CDR3 sequence (DNA): TGCGCCAGCACCGCAAGAGAAAACGGGGGCTTGAACACTGAAGCTTTCTTT.